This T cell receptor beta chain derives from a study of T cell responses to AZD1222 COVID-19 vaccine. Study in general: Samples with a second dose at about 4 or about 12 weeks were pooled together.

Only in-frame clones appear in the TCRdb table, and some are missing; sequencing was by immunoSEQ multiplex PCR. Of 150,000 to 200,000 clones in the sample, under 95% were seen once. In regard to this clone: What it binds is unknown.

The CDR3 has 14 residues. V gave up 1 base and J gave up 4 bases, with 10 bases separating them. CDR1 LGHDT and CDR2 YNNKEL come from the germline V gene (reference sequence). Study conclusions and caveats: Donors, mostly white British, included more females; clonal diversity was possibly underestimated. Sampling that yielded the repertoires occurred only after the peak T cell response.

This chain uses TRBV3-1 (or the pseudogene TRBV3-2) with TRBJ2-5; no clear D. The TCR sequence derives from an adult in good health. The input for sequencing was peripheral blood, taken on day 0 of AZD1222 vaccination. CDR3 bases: TGTGCCAGCAGCCAAGGGATCGGCCGAGAGACCCAGTACTTC. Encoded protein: CASSQGIGRETQYF.